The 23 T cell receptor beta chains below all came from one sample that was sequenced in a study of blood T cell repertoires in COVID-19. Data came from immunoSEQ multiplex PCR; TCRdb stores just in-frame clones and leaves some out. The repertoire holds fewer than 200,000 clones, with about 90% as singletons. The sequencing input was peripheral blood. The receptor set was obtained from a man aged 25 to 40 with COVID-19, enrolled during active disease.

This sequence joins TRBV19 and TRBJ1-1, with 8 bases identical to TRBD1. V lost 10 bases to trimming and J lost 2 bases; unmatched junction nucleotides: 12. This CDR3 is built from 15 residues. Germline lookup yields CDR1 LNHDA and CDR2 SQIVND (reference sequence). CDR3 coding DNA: TGTGCCACATTAGGACAGGGTGGCATCAACACTGAAGCTTTCTTT. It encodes CATLGQGGINTEAFF. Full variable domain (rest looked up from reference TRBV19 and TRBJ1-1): DGGITQSPKYLFRKEGQNVTLSCEQNLNHDAMYWYRQDPGQGLRLIYYSQIVNDFQKGDIAEGYSVSREKKESFPLTVTSAQKNPTAFYLCATLGQGGINTEAFFGQGTRLTVV.

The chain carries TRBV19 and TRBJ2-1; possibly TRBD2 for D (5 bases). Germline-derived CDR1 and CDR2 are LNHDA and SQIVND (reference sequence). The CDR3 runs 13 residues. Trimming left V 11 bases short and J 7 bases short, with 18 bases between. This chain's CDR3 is CAVQLVLVNEQFF. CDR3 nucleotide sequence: TGTGCCGTCCAACTAGTATTGGTGAATGAGCAGTTCTTC. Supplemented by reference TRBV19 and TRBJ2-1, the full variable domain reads DGGITQSPKYLFRKEGQNVTLSCEQNLNHDAMYWYRQDPGQGLRLIYYSQIVNDFQKGDIAEGYSVSREKKESFPLTVTSAQKNPTAFYLCAVQLVLVNEQFFGPGTRLTVL.

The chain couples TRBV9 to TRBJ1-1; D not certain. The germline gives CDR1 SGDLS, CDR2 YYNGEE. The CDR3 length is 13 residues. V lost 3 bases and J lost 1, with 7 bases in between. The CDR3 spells CASSALSNTEAFF. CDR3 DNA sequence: TGTGCCAGCAGCGCACTATCGAACACTGAAGCTTTCTTT.

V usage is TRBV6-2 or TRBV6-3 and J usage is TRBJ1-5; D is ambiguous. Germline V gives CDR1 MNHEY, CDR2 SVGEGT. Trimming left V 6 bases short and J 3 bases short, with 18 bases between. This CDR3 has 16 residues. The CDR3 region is CASSPGEAGFNQPQHF. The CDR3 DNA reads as TGTGCCAGCAGCCCTGGTGAGGCCGGTTTCAATCAGCCCCAGCATTTT.

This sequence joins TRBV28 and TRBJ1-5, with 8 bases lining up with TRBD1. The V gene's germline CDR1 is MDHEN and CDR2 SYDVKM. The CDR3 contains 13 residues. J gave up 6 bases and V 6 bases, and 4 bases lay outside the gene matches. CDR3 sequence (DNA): TGTGCCAGCAGAACAGGGGGTGGTCAGCCCCAGCATTTT. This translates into CASRTGGGQPQHF.

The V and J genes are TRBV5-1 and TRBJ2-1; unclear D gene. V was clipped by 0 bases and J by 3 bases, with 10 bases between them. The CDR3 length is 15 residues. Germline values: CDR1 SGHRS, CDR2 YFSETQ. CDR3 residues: CASSLANLVYNEQFF. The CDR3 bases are TGCGCCAGCAGCTTGGCAAACTTGGTCTACAATGAGCAGTTCTTC. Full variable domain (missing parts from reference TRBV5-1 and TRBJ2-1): KAGVTQTPRYLIKTRGQQVTLSCSPISGHRSVSWYQQTPGQGLQFLFEYFSETQRNKGNFPGRFSGRQFSNSRSEMNVSTLELGDSALYLCASSLANLVYNEQFFGPGTRLTVL.

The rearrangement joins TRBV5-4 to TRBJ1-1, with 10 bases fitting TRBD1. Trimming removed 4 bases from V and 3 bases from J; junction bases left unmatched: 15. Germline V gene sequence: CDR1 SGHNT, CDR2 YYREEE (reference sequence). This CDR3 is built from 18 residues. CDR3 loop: CASSIFVGQGLVDTEAFF. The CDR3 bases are TGTGCCAGCAGCATATTTGTGGGACAGGGGTTGGTCGACACTGAAGCTTTCTTT.

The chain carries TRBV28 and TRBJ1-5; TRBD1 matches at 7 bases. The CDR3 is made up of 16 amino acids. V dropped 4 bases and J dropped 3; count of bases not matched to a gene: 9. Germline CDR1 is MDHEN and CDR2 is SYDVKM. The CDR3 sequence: CASSYPRGQNNQPQHF. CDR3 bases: TGTGCCAGCAGTTACCCTCGGGGACAGAACAATCAGCCCCAGCATTTT.

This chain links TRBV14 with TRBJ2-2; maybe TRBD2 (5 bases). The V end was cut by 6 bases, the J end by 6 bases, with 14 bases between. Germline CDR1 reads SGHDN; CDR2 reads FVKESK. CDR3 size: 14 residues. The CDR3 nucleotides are TGTGCCAGCAGTCTCGACGGGGTCGCCGGGGAGCTGTTTTTT. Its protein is CASSLDGVAGELFF.

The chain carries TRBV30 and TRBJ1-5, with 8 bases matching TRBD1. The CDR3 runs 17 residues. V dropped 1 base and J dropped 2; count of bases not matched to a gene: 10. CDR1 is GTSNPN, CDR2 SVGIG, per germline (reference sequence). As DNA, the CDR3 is TGTGCCTGGAGTGGGACGACAGGGGCGGTAGGCAATCAGCCCCAGCATTTT. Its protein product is CAWSGTTGAVGNQPQHF.

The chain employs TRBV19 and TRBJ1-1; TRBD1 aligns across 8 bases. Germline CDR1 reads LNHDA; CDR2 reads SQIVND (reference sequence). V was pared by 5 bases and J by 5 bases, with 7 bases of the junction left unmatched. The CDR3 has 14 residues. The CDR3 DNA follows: TGTGCCAGTAGTCTCCGGGACAGGCCTACTGAAGCTTTCTTT. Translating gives CASSLRDRPTEAFF.

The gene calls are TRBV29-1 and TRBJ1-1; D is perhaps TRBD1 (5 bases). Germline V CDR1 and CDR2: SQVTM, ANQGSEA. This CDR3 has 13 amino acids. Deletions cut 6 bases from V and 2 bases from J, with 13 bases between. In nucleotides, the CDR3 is TGCAGCGTGGGAATGACAGTAAACACTGAAGCTTTCTTT. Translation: CSVGMTVNTEAFF.

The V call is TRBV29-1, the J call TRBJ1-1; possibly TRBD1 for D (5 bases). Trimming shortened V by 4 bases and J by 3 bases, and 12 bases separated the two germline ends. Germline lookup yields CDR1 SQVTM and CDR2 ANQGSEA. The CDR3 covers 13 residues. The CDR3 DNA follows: TGCAGCGTTGGCGGGGGGGTGGACACTGAAGCTTTCTTT. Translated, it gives CSVGGGVDTEAFF.

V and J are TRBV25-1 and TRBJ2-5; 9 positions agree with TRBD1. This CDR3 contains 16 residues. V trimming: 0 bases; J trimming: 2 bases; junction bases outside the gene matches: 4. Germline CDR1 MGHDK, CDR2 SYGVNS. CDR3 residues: CASSEYPGQGQETQYF. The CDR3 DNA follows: TGTGCCAGCAGTGAATATCCGGGACAGGGACAAGAGACCCAGTACTTC.

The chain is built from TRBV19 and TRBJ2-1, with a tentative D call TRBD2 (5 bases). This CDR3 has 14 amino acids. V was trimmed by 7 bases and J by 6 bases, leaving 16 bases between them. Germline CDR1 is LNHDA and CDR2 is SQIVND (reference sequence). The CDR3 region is CASTGGGIANEQFF. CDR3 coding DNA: TGTGCCAGTACGGGCGGAGGTATCGCCAATGAGCAGTTCTTC.

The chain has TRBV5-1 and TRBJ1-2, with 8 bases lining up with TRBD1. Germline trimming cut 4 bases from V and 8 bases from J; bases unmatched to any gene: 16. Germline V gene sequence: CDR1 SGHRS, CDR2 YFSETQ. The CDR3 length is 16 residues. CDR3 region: CASSPHFGQGIGGYTF. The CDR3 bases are TGCGCCAGCAGCCCACATTTTGGACAGGGAATCGGCGGCTACACCTTC.

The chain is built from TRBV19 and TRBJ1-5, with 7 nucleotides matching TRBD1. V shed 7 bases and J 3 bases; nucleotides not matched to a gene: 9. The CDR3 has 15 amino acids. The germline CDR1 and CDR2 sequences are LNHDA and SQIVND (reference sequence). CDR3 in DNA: TGTGCCAGTATTGATGCACAGGGGACCAATCAGCCCCAGCATTTT. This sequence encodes CASIDAQGTNQPQHF.

CDR3 bases: TGTGCCAGCAGTTTCGGGGGAGCCACAGATACGCAGTATTTT. Translation gives CASSFGGATDTQYF. The chain links TRBV27 to TRBJ2-3, with TRBD2 as a possible D gene (6 bases). The CDR3 runs 14 residues. Germline V gene sequence: CDR1 MNHEY, CDR2 SMNVEV (reference sequence). Deletions cut 3 bases from V and 2 bases from J, with 9 bases between.

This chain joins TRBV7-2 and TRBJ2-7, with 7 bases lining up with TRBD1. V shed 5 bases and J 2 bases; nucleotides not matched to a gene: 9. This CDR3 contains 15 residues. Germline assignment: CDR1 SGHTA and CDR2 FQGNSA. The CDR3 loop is CASSRGTALTYEQYF. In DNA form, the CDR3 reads TGTGCCAGCAGCCGTGGGACAGCGCTCACCTACGAGCAGTACTTC.

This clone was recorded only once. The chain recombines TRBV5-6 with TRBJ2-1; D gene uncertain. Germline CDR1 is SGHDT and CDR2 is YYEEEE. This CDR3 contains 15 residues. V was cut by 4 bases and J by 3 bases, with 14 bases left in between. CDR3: CASSLPSINYNEQFF. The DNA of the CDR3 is TGTGCCAGCAGCCTCCCCAGTATTAACTACAATGAGCAGTTCTTC.

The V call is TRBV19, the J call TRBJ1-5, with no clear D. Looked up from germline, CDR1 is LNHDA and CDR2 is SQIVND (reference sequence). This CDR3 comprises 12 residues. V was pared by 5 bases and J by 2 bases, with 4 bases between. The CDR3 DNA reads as TGTGCCAGTAGTCCTCGCAATCAGCCCCAGCATTTT. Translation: CASSPRNQPQHF.

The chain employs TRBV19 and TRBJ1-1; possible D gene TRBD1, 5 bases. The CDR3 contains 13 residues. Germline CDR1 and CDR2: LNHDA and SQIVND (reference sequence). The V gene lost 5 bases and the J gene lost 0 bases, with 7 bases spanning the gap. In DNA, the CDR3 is TGTGCCAGTAGTCTGACAGTGAACACTGAAGCTTTCTTT. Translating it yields CASSLTVNTEAFF.

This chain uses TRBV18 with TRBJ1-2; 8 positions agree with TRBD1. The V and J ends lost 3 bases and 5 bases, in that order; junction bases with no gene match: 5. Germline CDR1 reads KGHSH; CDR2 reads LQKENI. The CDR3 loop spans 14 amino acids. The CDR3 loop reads CASSPGQGPYGYTF. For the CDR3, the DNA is TGTGCCAGCTCACCCGGACAGGGACCATATGGCTACACCTTC. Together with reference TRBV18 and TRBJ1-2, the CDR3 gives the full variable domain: NAGVMQNPRHLVRRRGQEARLRCSPMKGHSHVYWYRQLPEEGLKFMVYLQKENIIDESGMPKERFSAEFPKEGPSILRIQQVVRGDSAAYFCASSPGQGPYGYTFGSGTRLTVV.